The 26 T cell receptor beta chains given below trace back to one sample, sequenced in a study of T cell responses to AZD1222 COVID-19 vaccine. The assay was immunoSEQ multiplex PCR, and TCRdb's table has in-frame clones only and misses some. The sample has more than 80,000 clones; roughly 85% are singletons. The input for sequencing was peripheral blood, taken 28 days after the second AZD1222 dose. These TCRs come from an adult who received the AZD1222 COVID-19 vaccine.

V gene TRBV2 combines with J gene TRBJ2-1, with D unclear. CDR3 length: 11 residues. Between the trimmed V and J ends, which lost 6 bases and 9 bases, there was a span of 9 bases. Germline CDR1 reads SNHLY; CDR2 reads FYNNEI. The CDR3 spells CASSRALEQFF. CDR3 sequence (DNA): TGTGCCAGCAGCCGGGCTCTTGAGCAGTTCTTC.

The chain employs TRBV5-6 and TRBJ2-3; D is undetermined. The germline V and J ends were trimmed by 4 bases and 2 bases, with 11 bases remaining between them. CDR3 size: 14 residues. The germline gives CDR1 SGHDT, CDR2 YYEEEE. Written as DNA, the CDR3 is TGTGCCAGCAGCGGGATAGGGAACACAGATACGCAGTATTTT. Translation: CASSGIGNTDTQYF.

The rearrangement uses TRBV6-2 or TRBV6-3 and TRBJ2-5, with no clear D. The CDR3 consists of 15 residues. Germline values: CDR1 MNHEY, CDR2 SVGEGT. V dropped 4 bases and J dropped 2 bases, with 14 bases sitting between them. The CDR3 bases are TGTGCCAGCAGTTCATTGGGGTTGGGGCAAGAGACCCAGTACTTC. This sequence encodes CASSSLGLGQETQYF.

This rearrangement joins TRBV5-8 to TRBJ1-5; 8 bases map to TRBD1. Germline V CDR1 and CDR2: SGHTS, YDEGEE. V dropped 3 bases and J dropped 0; count of bases not matched to a gene: 8. The CDR3 loop spans 17 amino acids. The CDR3 bases are TGTGCCAGCAGCTCCCTGGACAGGGACTATAGCAATCAGCCCCAGCATTTT. It specifies CASSSLDRDYSNQPQHF.

The rearrangement joins TRBV28 to TRBJ1-1; 8 bases line up with TRBD1. Unmatched junction bases numbered 6, after V lost 4 bases and J lost 2 bases. The CDR3 loop spans 15 amino acids. Germline V CDR1 and CDR2: MDHEN, SYDVKM. The CDR3 spells CASSSHGQGNTEAFF. The CDR3 nucleotides read TGTGCCAGCAGTTCCCATGGACAGGGAAACACTGAAGCTTTCTTT.

V gene TRBV15 combines with J gene TRBJ1-3; unclear D gene. Germline values: CDR1 LNHNV, CDR2 YYDKDF (reference sequence). The ends were cut back, 0 bases at V and 4 bases at J, with 10 bases in the middle. The CDR3 has 15 amino acids. CDR3 in amino acids: CATSRDLRRGNTIYF. In DNA, the CDR3 is TGTGCCACCAGCAGAGATCTGCGGCGCGGAAACACCATATATTTT. Together with reference TRBV15 and TRBJ1-3, the CDR3 gives the full variable domain: DAMVIQNPRYQVTQFGKPVTLSCSQTLNHNVMYWYQQKSSQAPKLLFHYYDKDFNNEADTPDNFQSRRPNTSFCFLDIRSPGLGDTAMYLCATSRDLRRGNTIYFGEGSWLTVV.

V is TRBV6-2 or TRBV6-3 and J is TRBJ2-1; D is ambiguous. The V gene lost 0 bases and the J gene lost 0 bases, with 9 bases spanning the gap. The CDR3 loop spans 16 amino acids. CDR1 and CDR2 (germline): MNHEY, SVGEGT. The CDR3 DNA follows: TGTGCCAGCAGTTACTCGTCAGAAAGCTCCTACAATGAGCAGTTCTTC. Translated, it gives CASSYSSESSYNEQFF.

J is TRBJ2-1 and V is TRBV19; D may be TRBD2 (5 bases). This CDR3 has 16 amino acids. The germline V gene has CDR1 LNHDA and CDR2 SQIVND (reference sequence). Trimming took off 3 bases at V and 0 bases at J, with 12 bases between the two ends. CDR3: CASSILAPSSYNEQFF. CDR3 in DNA: TGTGCCAGTAGTATCCTAGCTCCGAGCTCCTACAATGAGCAGTTCTTC. The whole variable domain, filled in from reference TRBV19 and TRBJ2-1, reads DGGITQSPKYLFRKEGQNVTLSCEQNLNHDAMYWYRQDPGQGLRLIYYSQIVNDFQKGDIAEGYSVSREKKESFPLTVTSAQKNPTAFYLCASSILAPSSYNEQFFGPGTRLTVL.

This chain joins TRBV7-7 and TRBJ2-3; 9 bases map to TRBD2. CDR3 length: 14 amino acids. Germline CDR1 SSHAT, CDR2 FNYEAQ (reference sequence). With 1 base clipped from V and 6 bases from J, the junction kept 2 bases outside the gene matches. The CDR3 nucleotides read TGTGCCAGCAGCTTAGAGCGGGGGGTCGATACGCAGTATTTT. Protein sequence: CASSLERGVDTQYF.

The CDR3 DNA reads TGTGCCAGCTCCCCGGGACAGTCGAACACTGAAGCTTTCTTT. Encoded protein: CASSPGQSNTEAFF. This rearrangement joins TRBV18 to TRBJ1-1; TRBD1 matches at 7 bases. V lost 6 bases to trimming and J lost 1 base; unmatched junction nucleotides: 5. From germline, CDR1 is KGHSH and CDR2 LQKENI. This CDR3 contains 14 residues. Combining the CDR3 with reference TRBV18 and TRBJ1-1 gives the whole variable domain NAGVMQNPRHLVRRRGQEARLRCSPMKGHSHVYWYRQLPEEGLKFMVYLQKENIIDESGMPKERFSAEFPKEGPSILRIQQVVRGDSAAYFCASSPGQSNTEAFFGQGTRLTVV.

This chain links TRBV7-2 with TRBJ2-1; the D is unclear. Germline V CDR1 and CDR2: SGHTA, FQGNSA. There are 15 residues in the CDR3. V dropped 2 bases and J dropped 2 bases, with 10 bases sitting between them. The CDR3 loop reads CASSLQDGAYNEQFF. The CDR3 nucleotides read TGTGCCAGCAGCTTACAGGACGGAGCCTACAATGAGCAGTTCTTC.

V is TRBV3-1 (or the pseudogene TRBV3-2) and J is TRBJ2-3; TRBD2 matches at 13 bases. Germline V lookup: CDR1 LGHDT, CDR2 YNNKEL (reference sequence). V lost 1 base, J lost 2 bases, and 6 bases stayed unmatched. CDR3 length: 18 amino acids. The CDR3 loop reads CASSQGGTSGDITDTQYF. CDR3 coding DNA: TGTGCCAGCAGCCAAGGGGGGACTAGCGGGGATATCACAGATACGCAGTATTTT.

As to this clone: The sample has other DNA sequences that encode this CDR3 too. CDR3 sequence reads: CSVGRMNTEAFF. The CDR3 coding sequence is TGCAGCGTCGGACGGATGAACACTGAAGCTTTCTTT. The rearrangement joins TRBV29-1 to TRBJ1-1; no definite D call. Germline CDR1 reads SQVTM; CDR2 reads ANQGSEA. The V and J ends lost 6 bases and 0 bases respectively, with 8 bases between them. The length of the CDR3 is 12 residues.

The rearrangement uses TRBV4-1 and TRBJ1-2, with D possibly being TRBD1 (5 bases). The CDR3 has 15 amino acids. Trimming removed 1 base at V and 1 base at J, with 10 bases between. Per germline, CDR1 MGHRA and CDR2 YSYEKL. The CDR3 bases are TGCGCCAGCAGCCAAGGCGGGGGGGTTAACTATGGCTACACCTTC. Residues: CASSQGGGVNYGYTF.

The CDR3 nucleotides are TGTGCCAGTAGTGTACCAGGATTAGGACGCGGCAATCAGCCCCAGCATTTT. Translating it yields CASSVPGLGRGNQPQHF. The chain recombines TRBV19 with TRBJ1-5; no definite D call. CDR1 and CDR2 from the germline V gene are LNHDA and SQIVND (reference sequence). The CDR3 runs 17 residues. The V end lost 5 bases, the J end lost 2 bases, and 19 bases lay between the germline ends.

V and J are TRBV4-3 and TRBJ1-2; the D gene is possibly TRBD1 (6 bases). Per germline, CDR1 LGHNA and CDR2 YSLEER. V was clipped by 0 bases and J by 7 bases, with 15 bases between them. The CDR3 contains 15 residues. Here the CDR3 DNA reads TGCGCCAGCAGCCAAGATATTGGCAGGGGTTTTGGCTACACCTTC. It specifies CASSQDIGRGFGYTF.

The chain combines TRBV6-5 with TRBJ2-4; D unclear. This CDR3 is built from 14 residues. Germline V gene sequence: CDR1 MNHEY, CDR2 SVGAGI. Trimming cost V 7 bases and J 0 bases, with 10 bases left between them. The CDR3 DNA is TGTGCCAGCACCGATATTCTAGCCAAAAACATTCAGTACTTC. Amino acid sequence: CASTDILAKNIQYF.

In its sample, this clone was seen a few times. The chain links TRBV5-1 to TRBJ1-4; D is ambiguous. The CDR3 contains 14 residues. Germline CDR1 is SGHRS and CDR2 is YFSETQ. V lost 0 bases and J lost 1, with 4 bases in between. This CDR3 is CASSLDRTNEKLFF. The CDR3, as DNA: TGCGCCAGCAGCTTGGACCGAACTAATGAAAAACTGTTTTTT.

The chain uses TRBV15 and TRBJ2-1; 7 nucleotides align to TRBD2. In germline, CDR1 is LNHNV, CDR2 YYDKDF (reference sequence). The CDR3 is made up of 13 amino acids. The junction had 7 bases not matched to a gene; V was cut back by 4 bases and J by 10 bases. The DNA of the CDR3 is TGTGCCACCAGCACGAGGACTAGTTGGGAGCAGTTCTTC. Its translation is CATSTRTSWEQFF.

This clone was counted a few times. The chain joins TRBV10-3 to TRBJ1-6; D gene unclear. Trimming removed 3 bases at V and 0 bases at J, with 9 bases between. Germline CDR1 ENHRY, CDR2 SYGVKD. CDR3 size: 16 residues. This CDR3 is CAISDPRSSYNSPLHF. The CDR3 coding sequence is TGTGCCATCAGTGACCCTAGGAGCTCCTATAATTCACCCCTCCACTTT.

CDR3 DNA sequence: TGTGCCAGCAGTACAGGGACAGGGAGGGCTGGCTACACCTTC. Its protein is CASSTGTGRAGYTF. This sequence joins TRBV6-5 and TRBJ1-2, with 9 bases lining up with TRBD1. This CDR3 has 14 amino acids. The junction had 8 bases not matched to a gene; V was cut back by 5 bases and J by 7 bases. Germline CDR1 reads MNHEY; CDR2 reads SVGAGI.

The gene calls are TRBV28 and TRBJ2-1; D remains unclear. The CDR3 sequence is 11 residues long. Germline V gene sequence: CDR1 MDHEN, CDR2 SYDVKM. V gave up 5 bases and J gave up 9 bases, with 8 bases separating them. CDR3 nucleotide sequence: TGTGCCAGCAGTATTCCAAGTGAGCAGTTCTTC. Residues: CASSIPSEQFF. The variable domain in full, completed from reference TRBV28 and TRBJ2-1, reads DVKVTQSSRYLVKRTGEKVFLECVQDMDHENMFWYRQDPGLGLRLIYFSYDVKMKEKGDIPEGYSVSREKKERFSLILESASTNQTSMYLCASSIPSEQFFGPGTRLTVL.

This rearrangement joins TRBV6-5 to TRBJ2-7; D gene uncertain. The length of the CDR3 is 13 residues. CDR1 is MNHEY and CDR2 is SVGAGI in the germline V gene. The V end lost 5 bases, the J end lost 7 bases, and 15 bases lay between the germline ends. As DNA, the CDR3 is TGTGCCAGCAGTCCATCGCCTGTTGAGGAGCAGTACTTC. This codes for CASSPSPVEEQYF.

The CDR3 nucleotides are TGTGCCAGCTCACCAAGTCGGGAGTTTCCCCTCCACTTT. It specifies CASSPSREFPLHF. The chain links TRBV18 to TRBJ1-6; D not resolved. The V end lost 2 bases, the J end lost 13 bases, and 12 bases lay between the germline ends. The CDR3 is 13 residues long. Per germline, CDR1 KGHSH and CDR2 LQKENI.

The V gene is TRBV28, the J gene TRBJ2-7; a possible D gene is TRBD2 (6 bases). The germline V gene encodes CDR1 MDHEN and CDR2 SYDVKM. Between the trimmed V and J ends, which lost 7 bases and 4 bases, there was a span of 8 bases. The CDR3 has 11 amino acids. The CDR3 is CASNGGYEQYF. CDR3 sequence (DNA): TGTGCCAGCAATGGGGGGTACGAGCAGTACTTC.

This chain joins TRBV7-6 and TRBJ1-1; no clear D. The CDR3 covers 16 residues. The ends were cut back, 1 base at V and 0 bases at J, with 12 bases in the middle. Germline V gene sequence: CDR1 SGHVS, CDR2 FNYEAQ. The DNA of the CDR3 is TGTGCCAGCAGCTTAGGTGGGGTCGGGGTGAACACTGAAGCTTTCTTT. Protein: CASSLGGVGVNTEAFF.